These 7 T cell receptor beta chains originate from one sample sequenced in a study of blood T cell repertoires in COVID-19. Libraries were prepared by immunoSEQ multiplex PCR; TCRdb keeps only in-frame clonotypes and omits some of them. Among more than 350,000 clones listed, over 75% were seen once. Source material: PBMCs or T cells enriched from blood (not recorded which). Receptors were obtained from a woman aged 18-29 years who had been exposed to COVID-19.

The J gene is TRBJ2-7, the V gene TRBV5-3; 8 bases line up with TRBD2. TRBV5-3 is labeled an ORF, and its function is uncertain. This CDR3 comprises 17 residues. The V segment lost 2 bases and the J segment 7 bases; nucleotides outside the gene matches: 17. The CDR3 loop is CARSFPGGASWDREQYF. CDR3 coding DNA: TGTGCCAGAAGCTTCCCGGGGGGGGCTAGCTGGGACCGGGAGCAGTACTTC.

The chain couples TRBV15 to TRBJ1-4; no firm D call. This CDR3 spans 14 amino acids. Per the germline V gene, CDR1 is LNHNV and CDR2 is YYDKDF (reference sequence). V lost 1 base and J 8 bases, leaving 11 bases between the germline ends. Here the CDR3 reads CATSRGTEDEKLFF. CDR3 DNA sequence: TGTGCCACCAGCAGAGGGACGGAGGACGAAAAACTGTTTTTT.

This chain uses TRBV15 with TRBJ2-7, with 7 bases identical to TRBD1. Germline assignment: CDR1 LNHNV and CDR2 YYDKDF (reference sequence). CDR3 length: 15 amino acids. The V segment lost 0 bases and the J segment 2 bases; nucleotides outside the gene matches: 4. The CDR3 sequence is CATSRETGVPYEQYF. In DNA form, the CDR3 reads TGTGCCACCAGCAGAGAAACAGGGGTCCCCTACGAGCAGTACTTC.

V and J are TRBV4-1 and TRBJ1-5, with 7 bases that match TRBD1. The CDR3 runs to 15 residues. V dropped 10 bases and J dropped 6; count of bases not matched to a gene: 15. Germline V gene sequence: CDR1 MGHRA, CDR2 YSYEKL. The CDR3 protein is CAKADRARRIQPQHF. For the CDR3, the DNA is TGCGCCAAAGCAGACAGGGCGCGGAGGATTCAGCCCCAGCATTTT.

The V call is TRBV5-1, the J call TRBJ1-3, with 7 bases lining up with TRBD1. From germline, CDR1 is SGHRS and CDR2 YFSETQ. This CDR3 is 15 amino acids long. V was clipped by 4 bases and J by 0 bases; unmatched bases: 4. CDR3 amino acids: CASSLDRFSGNTIYF. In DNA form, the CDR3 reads TGCGCCAGCAGCCTGGACAGGTTCTCTGGAAACACCATATATTTT. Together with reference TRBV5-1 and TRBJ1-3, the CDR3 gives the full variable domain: KAGVTQTPRYLIKTRGQQVTLSCSPISGHRSVSWYQQTPGQGLQFLFEYFSETQRNKGNFPGRFSGRQFSNSRSEMNVSTLELGDSALYLCASSLDRFSGNTIYFGEGSWLTVV.

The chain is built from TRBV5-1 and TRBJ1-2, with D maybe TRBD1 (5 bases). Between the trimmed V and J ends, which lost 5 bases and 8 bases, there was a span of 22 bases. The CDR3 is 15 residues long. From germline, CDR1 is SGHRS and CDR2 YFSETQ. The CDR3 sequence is CASRDAATEVLGYTF. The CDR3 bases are TGCGCCAGCAGGGATGCCGCGACAGAGGTCTTAGGCTACACCTTC.

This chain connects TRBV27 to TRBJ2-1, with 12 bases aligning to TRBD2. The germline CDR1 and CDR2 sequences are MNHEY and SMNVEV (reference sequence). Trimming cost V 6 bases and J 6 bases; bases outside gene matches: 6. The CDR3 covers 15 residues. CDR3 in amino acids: CASSEWTSGANEQFF. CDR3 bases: TGTGCCAGCAGCGAATGGACTAGCGGGGCCAATGAGCAGTTCTTC.